These T cell receptor beta chains were read from a single sample in a study of T cell responses to AZD1222 COVID-19 vaccine. The method was immunoSEQ multiplex PCR; TCRdb's version includes in-frame clones alone and lacks a portion of them. The sample has 84,000 or so clones, roughly nine tenths seen once. The starting material was peripheral blood, obtained on day 0 of AZD1222 vaccination. These receptor sequences come from an adult in good health. The CDR3 runs from the conserved cysteine through the conserved F or W. The D gene is left open where the match is weak. A row's size may be missing; if present it is once, few, many or a size class.

abundance: .
j_gene: TRBJ2-7
v_gene: TRBV7-2
d_gene: TRBD2
CDR3nt: TGTGCCAGCAGCTTAGGGTTTAGCGGGAGCCAAGGTGAGCAGTACTTC
CDR3aa: CASSLGFSGSQGEQYF

abundance: .
j_gene: TRBJ2-2
v_gene: TRBV5-1
d_gene: TRBD1
CDR3nt: TGCGCCAGCAGCTTGGGAGGGGGCGCCACCGGGGAGCTGTTTTTT
CDR3aa: CASSLGGGATGELFF

abundance: .
j_gene: TRBJ1-5
v_gene: TRBV12-3/TRBV12-4
d_gene: .
CDR3nt: TGTGCCAGCAGCCGTCTAGGCAGTCAGCCCCAGCATTTT
CDR3aa: CASSRLGSQPQHF

abundance: .
j_gene: TRBJ2-3
v_gene: TRBV2
d_gene: TRBD2
CDR3nt: TGTGCCAGCAGCGGTGTAGGCGGGAGGACTCGCACAGATACGCAGTATTTT
CDR3aa: CASSGVGGRTRTDTQYF

abundance: .
j_gene: TRBJ1-2
v_gene: TRBV12-3/TRBV12-4
d_gene: TRBD1
CDR3nt: TGTGCCAGCAGTAAGGGGGCAGACTATGGCTACACCTTC
CDR3aa: CASSKGADYGYTF

abundance: .
j_gene: TRBJ2-1
v_gene: TRBV27
d_gene: TRBD2
CDR3nt: TGTGCCAGCAGTTCCGATTCAGCGGGAGGGCCTAATGAGCAGTTCTTC
CDR3aa: CASSSDSAGGPNEQFF

abundance: .
j_gene: TRBJ1-2
v_gene: TRBV12-5
d_gene: TRBD1
CDR3nt: TGTGCTAGTGGTTTGGCCGGGACAGGAACGTATGGCTACACCTTC
CDR3aa: CASGLAGTGTYGYTF

abundance: few
j_gene: TRBJ1-5
v_gene: TRBV5-5
d_gene: .
CDR3nt: TGTGCCAGCAGCTTGGTGGGGGTAGACAATCAGCCCCAGCATTTT
CDR3aa: CASSLVGVDNQPQHF

abundance: .
j_gene: TRBJ1-3
v_gene: TRBV19
d_gene: .
CDR3nt: TGTGCCAGTAGTAGGACACAGAACTCTGGAAACACCATATATTTT
CDR3aa: CASSRTQNSGNTIYF

abundance: .
j_gene: TRBJ2-1
v_gene: TRBV10-3
d_gene: TRBD2
CDR3nt: TGTGCCATCAGTGGGGGACTAGCGGAATACAATGAGCAGTTCTTC
CDR3aa: CAISGGLAEYNEQFF

abundance: once
j_gene: TRBJ1-5
v_gene: TRBV18
d_gene: .
CDR3nt: TGTGCCAGCTCACCTCTCCCCGGGGATAGCAATCAGCCCCAGCATTTT
CDR3aa: CASSPLPGDSNQPQHF

abundance: .
j_gene: TRBJ2-2
v_gene: TRBV5-1
d_gene: .
CDR3nt: TGCGCCAGCAGCTTGTTGCAGGGGGAGCTGTTTTTT
CDR3aa: CASSLLQGELFF

abundance: .
j_gene: TRBJ2-5
v_gene: TRBV24-1
d_gene: .
CDR3nt: TGTGCCACCAGTGACTACCAAGAGACCCAGTACTTC
CDR3aa: CATSDYQETQYF

abundance: .
j_gene: TRBJ1-1
v_gene: TRBV2
d_gene: TRBD1
CDR3nt: TGTGCCAGCAGCACCGGGACAGGGGGCCGGCCAGAAGCTTTCTTT
CDR3aa: CASSTGTGGRPEAFF

abundance: .
j_gene: TRBJ1-4
v_gene: TRBV5-1
d_gene: .
CDR3nt: TGCGCCAGCAGCTTGGGTGGGGGTTTGTCAACTAATGAAAAACTGTTTTTT
CDR3aa: CASSLGGGLSTNEKLFF

abundance: .
j_gene: TRBJ2-7
v_gene: TRBV25-1
d_gene: .
CDR3nt: TGTGCCAGCAGTGAATACTACGGATTCTACGAGCAGTACTTC
CDR3aa: CASSEYYGFYEQYF

abundance: .
j_gene: TRBJ1-3
v_gene: TRBV10-3
d_gene: .
CDR3nt: TGTGCCATCAGCCCCGACTCTGGAAACACCATATATTTT
CDR3aa: CAISPDSGNTIYF

abundance: .
j_gene: TRBJ2-1
v_gene: TRBV5-1
d_gene: TRBD2
CDR3nt: TGCGCCAGCAGCTTTACCCTACTAGCGGGAGTGGGCGATGAGCAGTTCTTC
CDR3aa: CASSFTLLAGVGDEQFF

abundance: .
j_gene: TRBJ2-3
v_gene: TRBV6-5
d_gene: .
CDR3nt: TGTGCCAGCAGCCGACTGGGAAATACGCAGTATTTT
CDR3aa: CASSRLGNTQYF

abundance: .
j_gene: TRBJ2-2
v_gene: TRBV5-1
d_gene: TRBD1
CDR3nt: TGCGCCAGCAGCTTGAATGGACAGGGGCACACCGGGGAGCTGTTTTTT
CDR3aa: CASSLNGQGHTGELFF

abundance: few
j_gene: TRBJ2-7
v_gene: TRBV4-2
d_gene: .
CDR3nt: TGTGCCAGCAGCCAAGGGTTAGGGACCACCAGTTCTGAGCAGTACTTC
CDR3aa: CASSQGLGTTSSEQYF

abundance: once
j_gene: TRBJ1-2
v_gene: TRBV19
d_gene: .
CDR3nt: TGTGCCAGTAGTATCCAAGGCAGCTCTAACTATGGCTACACCTTC
CDR3aa: CASSIQGSSNYGYTF

abundance: .
j_gene: TRBJ2-5
v_gene: TRBV29-1
d_gene: TRBD2
CDR3nt: TGCAGCGTTGACCCCACTAGCGGACCGTACCAAGAGACCCAGTACTTC
CDR3aa: CSVDPTSGPYQETQYF

abundance: .
j_gene: TRBJ1-1
v_gene: TRBV3-1/TRBV3-2
d_gene: .
CDR3nt: TGTGCCAGCAGCCAAACAGAAATTTCTGAAGCTTTCTTT
CDR3aa: CASSQTEISEAFF

abundance: .
j_gene: TRBJ2-7
v_gene: TRBV6-5
d_gene: .
CDR3nt: TGTGCCAGCAGTTTCCCGGGACAACAGTACTTC
CDR3aa: CASSFPGQQYF

abundance: .
j_gene: TRBJ2-1
v_gene: TRBV7-6
d_gene: .
CDR3nt: TGTGCCAGCAGTGGTCTTTGGGGTAGCTCCTACAATGAGCAGTTCTTC
CDR3aa: CASSGLWGSSYNEQFF

abundance: .
j_gene: TRBJ1-2
v_gene: TRBV14
d_gene: .
CDR3nt: TGTGCCAGCAGCCGAGGACAGCCAAACTATGGCTACACCTTC
CDR3aa: CASSRGQPNYGYTF

abundance: .
j_gene: TRBJ1-5
v_gene: TRBV7-2
d_gene: TRBD1
CDR3nt: TGTGCCAGCAGCCTACAGGGGGCCTTTAGCAATCAGCCCCAGCATTTT
CDR3aa: CASSLQGAFSNQPQHF

abundance: few
j_gene: TRBJ2-5
v_gene: TRBV5-6
d_gene: .
CDR3nt: TGTGCCAGCAGCTTCTCCGGGACAAGGGAGACCCAGTACTTC
CDR3aa: CASSFSGTRETQYF

abundance: .
j_gene: TRBJ2-7
v_gene: TRBV7-2
d_gene: .
CDR3nt: TGTGCCAGCAGCTTAAGGGGTAACTACGAGCAGTACTTC
CDR3aa: CASSLRGNYEQYF

abundance: .
j_gene: TRBJ1-2
v_gene: TRBV2
d_gene: .
CDR3nt: TGTGCCAGCAGTGGAAGATTTAACTATGGCTACACCTTC
CDR3aa: CASSGRFNYGYTF

abundance: .
j_gene: TRBJ1-5
v_gene: TRBV18
d_gene: .
CDR3nt: TGTGCCAGCTCCTCGGACGGATATAGCAATCAGCCCCAGCATTTT
CDR3aa: CASSSDGYSNQPQHF

abundance: .
j_gene: TRBJ2-3
v_gene: TRBV5-1
d_gene: TRBD2
CDR3nt: TGCGCCAGCAGCTTGGAGGCGCTAGCGGGAGTCACAGATACGCAGTATTTT
CDR3aa: CASSLEALAGVTDTQYF

abundance: .
j_gene: TRBJ1-4
v_gene: TRBV6-5
d_gene: .
CDR3nt: TGTGCCAGCAGTTACAGGCAGGGCGTTAATGAAAAACTGTTTTTT
CDR3aa: CASSYRQGVNEKLFF

abundance: .
j_gene: TRBJ2-1
v_gene: TRBV7-2
d_gene: .
CDR3nt: TGTGCCAGCAGCTTAGATGGGAACGATAAGCAGTTCTTC
CDR3aa: CASSLDGNDKQFF

abundance: once
j_gene: TRBJ2-7
v_gene: TRBV6-5
d_gene: .
CDR3nt: TGTGCCAGCACCTCAAGAGACCGAGGCTACGAGCAGTACTTC
CDR3aa: CASTSRDRGYEQYF

abundance: .
j_gene: TRBJ2-7
v_gene: TRBV18
d_gene: .
CDR3nt: TGTGCCAGCTCACCACTCGGTCAGGGGCGCGACGAGCAGTACTTC
CDR3aa: CASSPLGQGRDEQYF

abundance: .
j_gene: TRBJ2-1
v_gene: TRBV4-1
d_gene: TRBD2
CDR3nt: TGCGCCAGCAGCCAACTAGCGGGAGTGGGGAATGAGCAGTTCTTC
CDR3aa: CASSQLAGVGNEQFF

abundance: .
j_gene: TRBJ1-4
v_gene: TRBV2
d_gene: .
CDR3nt: TGTGCCAGCACTTTGGCAGGGGCTAATGAAAAACTGTTTTTT
CDR3aa: CASTLAGANEKLFF

abundance: .
j_gene: TRBJ2-7
v_gene: TRBV18
d_gene: .
CDR3nt: TGTGCCAGCTCACCAAGGGCAGGGATAAACGAGCAGTACTTC
CDR3aa: CASSPRAGINEQYF

abundance: .
j_gene: TRBJ2-1
v_gene: TRBV7-6
d_gene: TRBD1
CDR3nt: TGTGCCAGCAGCAAGGGGGCACTAGGAGAGAATGAGCAGTTCTTC
CDR3aa: CASSKGALGENEQFF

abundance: once
j_gene: TRBJ2-1
v_gene: TRBV19
d_gene: TRBD1
CDR3nt: TGTGCCAGTAGTACCACAGGACAGGAGCCCTACAATGAGCAGTTCTTC
CDR3aa: CASSTTGQEPYNEQFF

abundance: .
j_gene: TRBJ2-2
v_gene: TRBV2
d_gene: .
CDR3nt: TGTGCCAGCATCATCGGGGCGAACACCGGGGAGCTGTTTTTT
CDR3aa: CASIIGANTGELFF

abundance: .
j_gene: TRBJ1-2
v_gene: TRBV28
d_gene: .
CDR3nt: TGTGCCAGCAGTTTATTGGCAGGCCTGCGTGGGGGCTACACCTTC
CDR3aa: CASSLLAGLRGGYTF

abundance: .
j_gene: TRBJ2-7
v_gene: TRBV21-1
d_gene: .
CDR3nt: TGTGCCAGCAGCCATACCGGGACTAGCGGGGATTACGAGCAGTACTTC
CDR3aa: CASSHTGTSGDYEQYF

abundance: .
j_gene: TRBJ2-1
v_gene: TRBV4-3
d_gene: TRBD1
CDR3nt: TGCGCCAGCAGCCAACAGCTCACAGGGGGCGACTTCAATGAGCAGTTCTTC
CDR3aa: CASSQQLTGGDFNEQFF

abundance: many
j_gene: TRBJ1-5
v_gene: TRBV19
d_gene: .
CDR3nt: TGTGCCAGTAGTGCCCGCGGGGGGCCCTATCAGCCCCAGCATTTT
CDR3aa: CASSARGGPYQPQHF

abundance: .
j_gene: TRBJ2-1
v_gene: TRBV5-5
d_gene: .
CDR3nt: TGTGCCAGCAGCTACCCTTTGCGGGACGGGAATGAGCAGTTCTTC
CDR3aa: CASSYPLRDGNEQFF

abundance: .
j_gene: TRBJ2-5
v_gene: TRBV9
d_gene: TRBD2
CDR3nt: TGTGCCAGCAGCGCCCTAGCGGGAGGGCCGGTGGAGACCCAGTACTTC
CDR3aa: CASSALAGGPVETQYF

abundance: .
j_gene: TRBJ2-2
v_gene: TRBV11-3
d_gene: .
CDR3nt: TGTGCCAGCAGCCGGTCCACGAACACCGGGGAGCTGTTTTTT
CDR3aa: CASSRSTNTGELFF

abundance: .
j_gene: TRBJ2-2
v_gene: TRBV5-6
d_gene: .
CDR3nt: TGTGCCAGCAGCCGATGGGGAAGTCCCGGGGAGCTGTTTTTT
CDR3aa: CASSRWGSPGELFF

abundance: .
j_gene: TRBJ1-1
v_gene: TRBV19
d_gene: .
CDR3nt: TGTGCCAGTAGTGAGGTACGAACCATGAACACTGAAGCTTTCTTT
CDR3aa: CASSEVRTMNTEAFF